This TCR beta chain was documented in a study of blood T cell repertoires in COVID-19. Repertoires were generated with immunoSEQ multiplex PCR, while TCRdb's copy carries only in-frame clones and drops some. Among about 190,000 clones listed, roughly 80% were seen once. This TCR derives from a man aged 25-45 years with active or convalescent COVID-19. Sequencing used peripheral blood.

DNA for the CDR3: TGCGCCAGCAACAGGGGGGGGTCCCAAAAAGCTTTCTTT. Translated, it gives CASNRGGSQKAFF. The chain links TRBV4-1 to TRBJ1-1, with 8 bases that match TRBD1. There are 13 residues in the CDR3. Germline V gives CDR1 MGHRA, CDR2 YSYEKL. V was clipped by 7 bases and J by 9 bases; unmatched bases: 10.